This T cell receptor beta chain appears in the sequencing data of a study of blood T cells in healthy people across ages. Sample-barcoded 5' priming and a J-beta primer mix drove a second PCR of roughly 7 to 11 cycles. A single record per CDR3 protein comes from TCRdb applying MiXCR to the 5' RACE reads. In the table there are about 680,000 distinct CDR3 sequences, around half of which are singletons. The sample holds a few counts of this clonotype. Its specificity is not known. In each sample, at least 6.5 million PBMCs were isolated. Overall study findings and caveats: Aged donors had fewer naive CD4+ cells and lower diversity than long-lived donors. Researchers deemed the diversity estimates from one million T cells underestimates.

The V segment lost 8 bases and the J segment 9 bases; nucleotides outside the gene matches: 5. The length of the CDR3 is 12 residues. CDR1 is MNHNY and CDR2 is SVGAGI in the germline V gene (reference sequence). The receptor's source is a woman aged 60-75 years in good health. Material: blood. The chain has TRBV6-6 and TRBJ2-1; TRBD1 matches 9 bases. CDR3 nucleotide sequence: TGTGCCAGCCGGGACAGGGTAGCTGAGCAGTTCTTC. Residues: CASRDRVAEQFF.